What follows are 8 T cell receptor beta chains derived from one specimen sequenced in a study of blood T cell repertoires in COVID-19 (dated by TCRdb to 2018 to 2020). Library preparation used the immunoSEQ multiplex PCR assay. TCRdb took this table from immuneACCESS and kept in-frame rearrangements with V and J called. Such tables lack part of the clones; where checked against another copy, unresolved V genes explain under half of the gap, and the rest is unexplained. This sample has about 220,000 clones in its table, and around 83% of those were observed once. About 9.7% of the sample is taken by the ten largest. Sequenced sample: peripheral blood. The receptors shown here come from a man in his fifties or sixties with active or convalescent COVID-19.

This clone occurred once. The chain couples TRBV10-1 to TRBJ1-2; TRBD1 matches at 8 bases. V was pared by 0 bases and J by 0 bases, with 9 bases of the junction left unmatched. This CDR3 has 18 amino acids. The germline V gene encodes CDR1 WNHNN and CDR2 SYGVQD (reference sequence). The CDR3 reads CASSESLPGQETNYGYTF. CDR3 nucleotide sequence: TGCGCCAGCAGTGAGTCCCTTCCGGGACAGGAAACTAACTATGGCTACACCTTC.

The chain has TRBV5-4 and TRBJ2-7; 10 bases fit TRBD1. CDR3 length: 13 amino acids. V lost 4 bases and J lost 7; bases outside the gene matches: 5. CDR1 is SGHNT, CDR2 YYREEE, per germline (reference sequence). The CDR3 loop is CASSRGQGGEQYV. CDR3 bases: TGTGCCAGCAGCCGAGGACAGGGGGGAGAGCAGTACGTC.

Here the CDR3 DNA reads TGTGCCAGCAGCCTCCGACTAGCGGGGCCCAACAATGAGCAGTTCTTC. Translated: CASSLRLAGPNNEQFF. The V gene is TRBV28, the J gene TRBJ2-1; 11 bases line up with TRBD2. This CDR3 spans 16 amino acids. Germline V gene sequence: CDR1 MDHEN, CDR2 SYDVKM. Losses at the gene ends were 6 bases for V and 5 bases for J; bases not matched to a gene: 9.

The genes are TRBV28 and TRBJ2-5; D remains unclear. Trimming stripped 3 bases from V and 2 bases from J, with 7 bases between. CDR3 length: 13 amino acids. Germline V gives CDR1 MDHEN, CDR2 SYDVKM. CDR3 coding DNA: TGTGCCAGCAGTTTTCTAGTACAAGAGACCCAGTACTTC. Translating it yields CASSFLVQETQYF.

CDR3 loop: CASSLALAVGQETQYF. CDR3 nucleotide sequence: TGCGCCAGCAGCTTGGCTCTAGCGGTGGGGCAAGAGACCCAGTACTTC. The gene calls are TRBV5-1 and TRBJ2-5, with 7 nucleotides matching TRBD2. From germline, CDR1 is SGHRS and CDR2 YFSETQ. This CDR3 is built from 16 residues. V was pared by 0 bases and J by 2 bases, with 7 bases of the junction left unmatched. Together with reference TRBV5-1 and TRBJ2-5, the CDR3 gives the full variable domain: KAGVTQTPRYLIKTRGQQVTLSCSPISGHRSVSWYQQTPGQGLQFLFEYFSETQRNKGNFPGRFSGRQFSNSRSEMNVSTLELGDSALYLCASSLALAVGQETQYFGPGTRLLVL.

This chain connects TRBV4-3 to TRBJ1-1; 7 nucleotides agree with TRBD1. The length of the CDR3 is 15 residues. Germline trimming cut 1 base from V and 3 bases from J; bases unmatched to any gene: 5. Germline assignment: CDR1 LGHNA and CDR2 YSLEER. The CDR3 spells CASSQVTGIDTEAFF. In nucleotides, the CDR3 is TGCGCCAGCAGCCAAGTGACAGGGATAGACACTGAAGCTTTCTTT.

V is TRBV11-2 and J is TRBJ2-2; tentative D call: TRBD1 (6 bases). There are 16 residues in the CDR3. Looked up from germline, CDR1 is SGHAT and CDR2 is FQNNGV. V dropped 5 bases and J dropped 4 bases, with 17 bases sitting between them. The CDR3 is CASSPGTQASTGELFF. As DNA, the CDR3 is TGTGCCAGCAGCCCCGGGACACAAGCAAGCACCGGGGAGCTGTTTTTT.

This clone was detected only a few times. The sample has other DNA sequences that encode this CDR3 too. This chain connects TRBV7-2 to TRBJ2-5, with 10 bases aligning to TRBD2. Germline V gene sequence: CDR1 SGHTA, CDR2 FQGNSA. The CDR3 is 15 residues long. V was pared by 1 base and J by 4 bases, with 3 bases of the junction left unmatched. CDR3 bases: TGTGCCAGCAGCTTAGGGCTAGCGGGAGTAGAGACCCAGTACTTC. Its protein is CASSLGLAGVETQYF.